This T cell receptor (beta chain) originates from a study of CD8+ T cells in alopecia areata. CDR1 SGHAT and CDR2 FQDESV come from the germline V gene (reference sequence). The CDR3 covers 15 residues. The ends lost 1 base at V and 7 bases at J; junction bases unmatched: 5. Isolated RNA was reverse transcribed into cDNA used as the sequencing template. Some clones are missing from TCRdb's copy, which holds only in-frame ones; the method was immunoSEQ multiplex PCR. The sample consists of about 140,000 clones, 55% of them appearing once. The sample holds a few counts of this clone. Sequenced input: CD4+ T cells sorted from blood. This TCR was sampled from a human donor in good health. The chain carries TRBV11-1 and TRBJ2-4; 9 nucleotides line up with TRBD1. In DNA, the CDR3 is TGTGCCAGCAGCTTAGGGACAGGGGCGCGGAACATTCAGTACTTC. Residues: CASSLGTGARNIQYF.